This TCR beta chain was sequenced for a study of T cell clones after liver transplantation (dated by TCRdb to about 2019). Looking at the study overall: Samples were obtained from ITN030ST, a randomized trial in which withdrawal of immunosuppression was attempted within 2 years of liver transplantation. Third party-reactive TCRbeta sequences were also identified from pre-transplant MLRs to serve as an antigen-independent comparator for donor-reactive sequences. A cohort of 8 liver transplant recipients was studied, of whom 3 were classified as tolerant and 5 as non-tolerant. Blood samples were collected pre-transplant, then pre-randomization ahead of withdrawal, and finally post-randomization once withdrawal had either been completed or failed. Donor-reactive T cell clones were identified by TCRbeta sequencing following a pre-transplant mixed lymphocyte reaction and were subsequently tracked in post-transplant blood. Of the eight recipients, three were HCV-positive, while the remaining recipients had been transplanted for non-autoimmune, non-viral indications. Tolerance meant complete immunosuppression withdrawal for at least one year without liver enzymes rising beyond twice the upper limit of normal. Until randomization at 12-24 months post-transplant, subjects were given standard immunosuppression, with no induction therapy.

The CDR3, from cysteine to phenylalanine, totals 13 residues. The DNA shown is the 39-base CDR3, in frame from base 1. Per the germline V gene, SNHLY is the CDR1 and FYNNEI is the CDR2. Trimming at the junction amounts to 3 bases on V and 4 bases on J, and the germline ends lie 9 bases apart. Frozen genomic DNA underwent high-throughput TCRbeta CDR3 sequencing by immunoSEQ, including PCR amplification, mapping, bias correction and internal controls. The published analysis was carried out like this. Only productive rearrangements were retained, and each unique TCRbeta sequence was defined by its CDR3 nucleotide sequence together with its V and J gene. For classification of a sequence as donor-reactive, at least 5-fold expansion in CFSE-low cells relative to unstimulated pre-transplant cells and a frequency of at least 0.01% were required. Minimum frequency thresholds were set for each subject on the basis of the unstimulated sample with the lowest template count, so that a detection power of at least 90% was ensured. Jensen-Shannon divergence between the top 1000 TCRbeta sequences after and before transplant was used to measure repertoire turnover. Changes in detection of donor-reactive sequences were tested with two-sided Fisher's exact tests. In TCRdb, the immuneACCESS table is reduced to in-frame sequences with V and J assigned. These tables do not hold every clone; where another copy was compared, an unresolved V gene accounts for under half, and the others remain unexplained. V, J and clone size are taken as reported in that table, and D and trimming were inferred from the DNA itself. The table for this sample lists just over 60,000 clones; about two thirds of them were counted only once. The ten largest clones take up about 15% of the sample.

Points on this clone: Its cognate antigen has yet to be identified. Base qualities are not recorded, but no much larger clone differs from it by a single base.

Overall results and qualifications from the work: Low numbers of available donor cells limited the measurable donor-reactive repertoire in a couple of subjects. A significant post-transplant decrease in circulating donor-reactive CD4 TCRbeta sequences was observed in most of the 8 subjects, irrespective of tolerance or HCV status. After accounting for repertoire turnover, donor-reactive detection was significantly reduced in 7 of 8 subjects for CD4 and 8 of 8 for CD8. Because allograft tissue specimens were not available, migration of donor-reactive T cells into the graft, rather than deletion, may have occurred. The decline in donor-reactive sequences exceeded the decline in third party-reactive sequences, suggesting partial antigen-specific deletion that was unrelated to withdrawal success. Conclusions were preliminary, limited by small, heterogeneous patient numbers and non-standardized post-transplant time points.

Explained via the paper, the time point label denotes: pre-transplant. Thawed unstimulated PBMCs were stained for CD3, CD4 and CD8 and FACS-sorted into CD3+CD4+ and CD3+CD8+ populations. All 8 studied subjects were randomized to immunosuppression withdrawal. The Qiagen DNeasy Blood and Tissue Kit was used to isolate genomic DNA. The chain links TRBV2 with TRBJ1-2; the D gene remains uncertain. The specimen was CD4+ T cells from blood, collected before liver transplant. The sequence was collected from a human donor who received a liver transplant. Here the CDR3 is given as CASSEGRSYGYTF. The bases read TGTGCCAGCAGTGAGGGGAGGAGCTATGGCTACACCTTC.